This passage covers 24 T cell receptor beta chains from one sample sequenced in a study of T cells in Graves' hyperthyroidism and ophthalmopathy. Amplification yielded TCR beta CDR3 regions, with RNA transcripts as the source. Carried out on the TCR CDR3, a first-round RT-PCR used the HTBI primer set. From the multiplex PCR reads, TCRdb called clonotypes with MiXCR, one entry per CDR3 protein. The sample contains around 350,000 distinct CDR3 sequences, 15% of which appear only once. Source material: blood. Source of these receptors: a woman aged 55-70 years with Graves' ophthalmopathy.

The gene calls are TRBV30 and TRBJ2-1, with TRBD2 matching over 9 bases. Germline-derived CDR1 and CDR2 are GTSNPN and SVGIG (reference sequence). This CDR3 comprises 15 residues. With 2 bases clipped from V and 6 bases from J, the junction kept 8 bases outside the gene matches. CDR3 bases: TGTGCCTGGAGTACCGGGGTAGCGGGAGCCAATGAGCAGTTCTTC. Its protein product is CAWSTGVAGANEQFF.

This clonotype was seen a handful of times. V is TRBV11-3 and J is TRBJ2-2, with 12 bases lining up with TRBD2. Unmatched junction bases numbered 6, after V lost 4 bases and J lost 6 bases. The CDR3 extends over 16 amino acids. Germline lookup yields CDR1 SGHNT and CDR2 YENEEA. The CDR3 sequence is CASSYRLAGVAGELFF. As DNA, the CDR3 is TGTGCCAGCAGCTACCGACTAGCGGGAGTCGCCGGGGAGCTGTTTTTT. Together with reference TRBV11-3 and TRBJ2-2, the CDR3 gives the full variable domain: EAGVVQSPRYKIIEKKQPVAFWCNPISGHNTLYWYLQNLGQGPELLIRYENEEAVDDSQLPKDRFSAERLKGVDSTLKIQPAELGDSAVYLCASSYRLAGVAGELFFGEGSRLTVL.

This clonotype was counted at least ten times. The chain links TRBV24-1 to TRBJ2-1; 12 bases line up with TRBD2. This CDR3 has 17 residues. Looked up from germline, CDR1 is KGHDR and CDR2 is SFDVKD. Germline trimming cut 0 bases from V and 6 bases from J; bases unmatched to any gene: 5. The CDR3 region is CATSDLGPSGRANEQFF. CDR3 coding DNA: TGTGCCACCAGTGATTTGGGGCCTAGCGGGAGGGCCAATGAGCAGTTCTTC.

About this clonotype itself: With a much larger clone just one base away, this may be a read error. The chain links TRBV28 to TRBJ2-5; TRBD1 aligns across 9 bases. CDR1 is MDHEN and CDR2 is SYDVKM in the germline V gene. The CDR3 has 15 amino acids. CDR3 bases: TGTGCCAGCATTCTGAGGGGGACAGGGAAAGAGGCCCAGTACTTC. As protein: CASILRGTGKEAQYF.

The table lists this clonotype with a few counts. This chain connects TRBV20-1 to TRBJ2-1; 8 bases map to TRBD2. Germline V gene lookup returns CDR1 DFQATT and CDR2 SNEGSKA (reference sequence). The CDR3 runs to 17 residues. V was clipped by 5 bases and J by 0 bases; unmatched bases: 12. The CDR3 DNA follows: TGCAGTGCTCCCGCGCCCAGCGGGAGCCGCTCCTACAATGAGCAGTTCTTC. It translates to CSAPAPSGSRSYNEQFF.

This clonotype appeared many times. V gene TRBV30 combines with J gene TRBJ1-1; possibly TRBD1 for D (6 bases). V lost 5 bases and J lost 1, with 14 bases in between. The CDR3 spans 14 residues. CDR1 is GTSNPN and CDR2 is SVGIG in the germline V gene (reference sequence). In DNA, the CDR3 is TGTGCCTGGGGCAGGGGATTACAGAACACTGAAGCTTTCTTT. Amino acid sequence: CAWGRGLQNTEAFF.

This chain connects TRBV29-1 to TRBJ2-1, with D tentatively TRBD2 (6 bases). Trimming removed 5 bases from V and 3 bases from J, with 14 bases in between. Germline CDR1 is SQVTM and CDR2 is ANQGSEA. The CDR3 extends over 14 amino acids. CDR3 nucleotide sequence: TGCAGCGTTAAACCGGGACTTGACTACAATGAGCAGTTCTTC. Translation gives CSVKPGLDYNEQFF.

In this sample, this clonotype turned up many times. V is TRBV5-1 and J is TRBJ1-1; D is unresolved. Germline lookup yields CDR1 SGHRS and CDR2 YFSETQ. The CDR3 sequence is 17 residues long. Between the trimmed V and J ends, which lost 1 base and 4 bases, there was a span of 20 bases. The DNA for the CDR3 is TGCGCCAGCAGCTTGATCTTCGGACCGACGGGAGGCACTGAAGCTTTCTTT. Residues: CASSLIFGPTGGTEAFF.

On this clonotype: Given a much more abundant clone one base away, this may be a read error. The chain couples TRBV20-1 to TRBJ2-5; TRBD1 agrees at 10 bases. CDR3 length: 15 residues. V trimming: 2 bases; J trimming: 6 bases; junction bases outside the gene matches: 9. The germline CDR1 and CDR2 sequences are DFQATT and SNEGSKA (reference sequence). Here the CDR3 DNA reads TGCAGTGCTAGAACTCCGGGACAGGGGAGACAGACCCAGTACTTC. It is translated as CSARTPGQGRQTQYF.

This clonotype has a count of ten or more. The chain joins TRBV18 to TRBJ1-2; possible D gene TRBD1, 6 bases. CDR3 length equals 14 residues. With 4 bases removed from V and 9 bases from J, the gap between germline ends came to 18 bases. The germline CDR1 and CDR2 sequences are KGHSH and LQKENI. The CDR3 loop reads CASSQYSWDTRYTF. CDR3 DNA: TGTGCCAGCTCACAGTACTCCTGGGACACTCGCTACACCTTC.

CDR3 residues: CASRHQGDNQPQHF. In nucleotides, the CDR3 is TGTGCCAGTAGACACCAAGGGGACAATCAGCCCCAGCATTTT. The chain couples TRBV19 to TRBJ1-5, with D tentatively TRBD1 (5 bases). CDR3 length equals 14 residues. CDR1 and CDR2 from the germline V gene are LNHDA and SQIVND (reference sequence). Trimming left V 6 bases short and J 3 bases short, with 12 bases between. The whole variable domain, remainder taken from reference TRBV19 and TRBJ1-5, is DGGITQSPKYLFRKEGQNVTLSCEQNLNHDAMYWYRQDPGQGLRLIYYSQIVNDFQKGDIAEGYSVSREKKESFPLTVTSAQKNPTAFYLCASRHQGDNQPQHFGDGTRLSIL.

This clonotype showed up many times. The chain employs TRBV28 and TRBJ2-3; TRBD2 is a possible D gene (6 bases). The CDR3 consists of 15 residues. CDR1 is MDHEN, CDR2 SYDVKM, per germline. V gave up 3 bases and J gave up 1 base, with 11 bases separating them. As DNA, the CDR3 is TGTGCCAGCAGTTTGGGGCGGAGGGGCACAGATACGCAGTATTTT. Protein: CASSLGRRGTDTQYF.

The genes are TRBV28 and TRBJ2-5; 8 bases are shared with TRBD1. The germline V gene encodes CDR1 MDHEN and CDR2 SYDVKM. This CDR3 spans 14 amino acids. V shed 10 bases, J shed 6 bases, and the junction held 13 bases outside the gene matches. In DNA, the CDR3 is TGTGCCACTAGGGACAGGAGTCCCGAACAGACCCAGTACTTC. This codes for CATRDRSPEQTQYF.

Many counts were recorded for this clonotype. This chain joins TRBV6-1 and TRBJ2-2, with D uncertain. Trimming shortened V by 6 bases and J by 0 bases, and 8 bases separated the two germline ends. The CDR3 spans 14 residues. Per the germline V gene, CDR1 is MNHNS and CDR2 is SASEGT. CDR3 protein: CASRRPANTGELFF. CDR3 in DNA: TGTGCCAGCAGAAGGCCAGCGAACACCGGGGAGCTGTTTTTT.

The chain links TRBV4-1 to TRBJ1-1; D is perhaps TRBD1 (5 bases). Germline-derived CDR1 and CDR2 are MGHRA and YSYEKL. V lost 0 bases to trimming and J lost 5 bases, with 16 bases between them. CDR3 length: 16 amino acids. The CDR3 nucleotides are TGCGCCAGCAGCCAAGAGAACATATACGGGGGAACTGAAGCTTTCTTT. This encodes CASSQENIYGGTEAFF.

This chain joins TRBV6-1 and TRBJ2-5, with no clear D. This CDR3 has 14 amino acids. The V end was cut by 0 bases, the J end by 5 bases, with 10 bases between. Germline V lookup: CDR1 MNHNS, CDR2 SASEGT. The CDR3 nucleotides read TGTGCCAGCAGTGAAGCATCCGGGCTCGAGACCCAGTACTTC. This gives the protein CASSEASGLETQYF.

This clonotype was recorded many times. This chain connects TRBV28 to TRBJ2-6; D might be TRBD1 (5 bases). Germline lookup yields CDR1 MDHEN and CDR2 SYDVKM. This CDR3 contains 16 residues. The V end lost 4 bases, the J end lost 4 bases, and 14 bases lay between the germline ends. CDR3 sequence (DNA): TGTGCCAGCAGTTCCCCAGGGTCCTCGGGGGCCAACGTCCTGACTTTC. Its protein product is CASSSPGSSGANVLTF.

In its sample, this clonotype was seen many times. This chain uses TRBV6-1 with TRBJ2-5; a weak D match, TRBD2 (6 bases). Germline CDR1 reads MNHNS; CDR2 reads SASEGT. The V end was cut by 8 bases, the J end by 1 base, with 11 bases between. This CDR3 region has 13 residues. The CDR3 protein is CASGRRVQETQYF. CDR3 DNA: TGTGCCAGCGGTAGGAGGGTCCAAGAGACCCAGTACTTC.

This clonotype occurred many times. This chain joins TRBV28 and TRBJ2-7; D is uncertain. This CDR3 is 13 amino acids long. The germline CDR1 and CDR2 sequences are MDHEN and SYDVKM. V lost 6 bases to trimming and J lost 4 bases, with 13 bases between them. CDR3 loop: CASSRAVRYEQYF. The DNA for the CDR3 is TGTGCCAGCAGCCGGGCGGTCCGTTACGAGCAGTACTTC.

The V and J genes are TRBV6-1 and TRBJ2-1; 8 positions match TRBD2. The V and J ends lost 8 bases and 7 bases, in that order; junction bases with no gene match: 16. The germline gives CDR1 MNHNS, CDR2 SASEGT. This CDR3 contains 16 residues. The CDR3 region is CASFPEPGLVSNEQFF. The CDR3 DNA reads TGTGCCAGCTTCCCCGAACCGGGACTAGTTAGTAATGAGCAGTTCTTC.

This clonotype was observed a few times. This rearrangement joins TRBV19 to TRBJ1-5; unclear D gene. Germline V gene lookup returns CDR1 LNHDA and CDR2 SQIVND (reference sequence). V was trimmed by 0 bases and J by 3 bases, leaving 9 bases between them. The CDR3 loop spans 15 amino acids. In DNA form, the CDR3 reads TGTGCCAGTAGTATAGAAGGGTTGGCCAATCAGCCCCAGCATTTT. It codes for CASSIEGLANQPQHF. The complete variable domain, with remaining parts taken from reference TRBV19 and TRBJ1-5, reads DGGITQSPKYLFRKEGQNVTLSCEQNLNHDAMYWYRQDPGQGLRLIYYSQIVNDFQKGDIAEGYSVSREKKESFPLTVTSAQKNPTAFYLCASSIEGLANQPQHFGDGTRLSIL.

A note on this clonotype: This may come from a read error, since a much larger clone is one base off. V gene TRBV18 combines with J gene TRBJ2-7; maybe TRBD1 (6 bases). Trimming shortened V by 0 bases and J by 4 bases, and 13 bases separated the two germline ends. This CDR3 contains 15 residues. Germline lookup yields CDR1 KGHSH and CDR2 LQKENI. This chain's CDR3 is CASSPPQGVWYEQYF. The CDR3 region has the DNA TGTGCCAGCTCACCACCACAGGGTGTGTGGTACGAGCAGTACTTC. Full variable domain (outside the CDR3, taken from reference TRBV18 and TRBJ2-7): NAGVMQNPRHLVRRRGQEARLRCSPMKGHSHVYWYRQLPEEGLKFMVYLQKENIIDESGMPKERFSAEFPKEGPSILRIQQVVRGDSAAYFCASSPPQGVWYEQYFGPGTRLTVT.

This clonotype was picked up many times. The V gene is TRBV4-1, the J gene TRBJ1-1; no definite D call. V was pared by 1 base and J by 3 bases, with 9 bases between. CDR1 is MGHRA, CDR2 YSYEKL, per germline. This CDR3 is built from 14 residues. The CDR3 DNA reads as TGCGCCAGCAGCCAAGGGGCGGGAGACACTGAAGCTTTCTTT. The encoded protein is CASSQGAGDTEAFF.

This clonotype was seen many times. The V call is TRBV5-1, the J call TRBJ2-1; TRBD2 agrees at 7 bases. The CDR3 totals 15 residues. Unmatched junction bases numbered 4, after V lost 4 bases and J lost 0 bases. Germline CDR1 is SGHRS and CDR2 is YFSETQ. In DNA, the CDR3 is TGCGCCAGCAGCCCGGGGGGAAACTCCTACAATGAGCAGTTCTTC. It codes for CASSPGGNSYNEQFF.